The entry below describes one TCR beta chain. What it recognizes is unknown. Adult donors, all healthy and HIV-negative, had no recent acute infections or vaccinations. This CDR3 comprises 19 residues. From germline, CDR1 is SNHLY and CDR2 FYNNEI. J gave up 4 bases and V 6 bases, and 19 bases lay outside the gene matches. The sample originates from a study of shared clonotypes between healthy human individuals. General study findings and limits: Clonotype sharing among the donors was expected to vary with sequencing depth.

Assay execution proceeded at the deep level. Every subset's genomic DNA went evenly onto several immunoSEQ plates. Using immunoSEQ multiplex PCR, the repertoire was profiled, and TCRdb retains in-frame clones only, with some absent. In the table there are 1,400,000 or so clones, around 98.5% of which are singletons. The V and J genes are TRBV2 and TRBJ2-2, with TRBD1 identical over 8 bases. The sequencing sample was made of naive CD4+ T cells sorted from blood. The sample's subset: CD45RA+ positively selected. The source of this sequence is a man aged 30-40 years in good health. Here the CDR3 reads CASSAAARTGMRFTGELFF. The CDR3 bases are TGTGCCAGCAGCGCGGCAGCGAGGACAGGGATGAGATTCACCGGGGAGCTGTTTTTT.